Below, one T cell receptor (beta chain) is given with its context. The table came from immunoSEQ multiplex PCR; TCRdb's copy has only in-frame clones and leaves some out. The table shows more than 90,000 clones, with approximately 86% occurring only once. This sample is drawn from a study of cytomegalovirus exposure and HLA in healthy donors. V shed 2 bases and J 4 bases; nucleotides not matched to a gene: 7. The germline CDR1 and CDR2 sequences are SNHLY and FYNNEI. The CDR3 is 15 residues long. This TCR was sampled from a man aged 18 to 30 in good health and CMV-seropositive. The sequenced sample was PBMCs. V and J are TRBV2 and TRBJ2-5; TRBD1 aligns across 7 bases. CDR3 protein: CASSETGVLRETQYF. The DNA of the CDR3 is TGTGCCAGCAGTGAAACAGGGGTTTTGAGAGAGACCCAGTACTTC.